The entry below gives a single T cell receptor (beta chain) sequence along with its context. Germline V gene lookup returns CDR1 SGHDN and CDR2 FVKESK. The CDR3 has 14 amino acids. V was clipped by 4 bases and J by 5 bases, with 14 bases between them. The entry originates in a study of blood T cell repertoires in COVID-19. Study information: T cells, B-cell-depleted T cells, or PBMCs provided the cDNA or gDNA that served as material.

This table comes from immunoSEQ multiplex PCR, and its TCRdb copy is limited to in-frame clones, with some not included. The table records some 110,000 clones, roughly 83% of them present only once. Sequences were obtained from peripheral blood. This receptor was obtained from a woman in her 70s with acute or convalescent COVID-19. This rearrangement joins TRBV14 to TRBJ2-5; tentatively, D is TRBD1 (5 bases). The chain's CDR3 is CASSLWGARETQYF. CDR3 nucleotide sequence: TGTGCCAGCAGCCTGTGGGGCGCGCGGGAGACCCAGTACTTC.